This TCR beta chain was sequenced in a study of blood T cells in healthy people across ages. The authors ran a second PCR of 7 to 11 cycles using a sample-barcoded 5' primer and a J-beta primer mix. TCRdb re-called the 5' RACE reads through MiXCR, storing one row per CDR3 protein. The sample carries 1 million or so distinct CDR3 sequences, under 45% recorded once. V dropped 3 bases and J dropped 9 bases, with 12 bases sitting between them. Germline V gives CDR1 DFQATT, CDR2 SNEGSKA (reference sequence). The CDR3 has 12 residues. The receptor was derived from a woman aged 60-75 years in good health. Specimen: blood. The rearrangement joins TRBV20-1 to TRBJ2-1; TRBD2 is a possible D gene (5 bases). The CDR3 sequence is CSAREDGGEQFF. As DNA, the CDR3 is TGCAGTGCTAGGGAGGACGGAGGTGAGCAGTTCTTC.